This TCR beta chain came from a study of T cell changes during pregnancy in multiple sclerosis. Libraries were prepared by immunoSEQ multiplex PCR; TCRdb keeps only in-frame clonotypes and omits some of them. Among around 70,000 clones listed, around 94% were seen once. Unmatched junction bases numbered 6, after V lost 1 base and J lost 0 bases. CDR3 size: 18 residues. Germline CDR1 and CDR2: SEHNR and FQNEAQ (reference sequence). The sequence was collected from a female donor with multiple sclerosis, enrolled in a pregnancy study. V usage is TRBV7-9 and J usage is TRBJ2-3, with 11 bases matching TRBD2. The input for sequencing was peripheral blood, taken before pregnancy. CDR3 loop: CASSLGASGRPSTDTQYF. In DNA, the CDR3 is TGTGCCAGCAGCTTAGGAGCTAGCGGGAGGCCTAGCACAGATACGCAGTATTTT. The variable domain in full, completed from reference TRBV7-9 and TRBJ2-3, reads DTGVSQNPRHKITKRGQNVTFRCDPISEHNRLYWYRQTLGQGPEFLTYFQNEAQLEKSRLLSDRFSAERPKGSFSTLEIQRTEQGDSAMYLCASSLGASGRPSTDTQYFGPGTRLTVL.